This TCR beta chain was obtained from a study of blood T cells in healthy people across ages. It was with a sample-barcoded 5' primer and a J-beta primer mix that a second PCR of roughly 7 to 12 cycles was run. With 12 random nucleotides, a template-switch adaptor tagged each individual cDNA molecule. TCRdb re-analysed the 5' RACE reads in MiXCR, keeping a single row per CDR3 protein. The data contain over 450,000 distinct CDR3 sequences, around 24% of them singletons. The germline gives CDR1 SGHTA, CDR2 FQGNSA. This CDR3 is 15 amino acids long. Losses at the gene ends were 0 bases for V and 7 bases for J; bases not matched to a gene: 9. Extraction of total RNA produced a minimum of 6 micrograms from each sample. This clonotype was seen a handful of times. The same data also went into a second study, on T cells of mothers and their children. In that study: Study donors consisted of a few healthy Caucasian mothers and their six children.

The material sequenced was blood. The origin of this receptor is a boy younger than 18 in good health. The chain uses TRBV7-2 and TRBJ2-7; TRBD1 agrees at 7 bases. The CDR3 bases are TGTGCCAGCAGCTTAGCAGGGGGCACTCGAGAGGAGCAGTACTTC. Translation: CASSLAGGTREEQYF.